One sample yielded the 5 T cell receptor beta chains listed below, sequenced in a study of blood T cell repertoires in COVID-19 (dated by TCRdb to 2020 to 2022). The library relied on the immunoSEQ multiplex PCR assay. Entries here come from immuneACCESS through TCRdb and include only in-frame sequences with V and J called. Some clones fail to appear in such tables; in the studies checked, an unresolved V gene covers under half of the shortfall, and the cause of the remainder is unknown. The sample table contains around 30,000 clones; only one count was recorded for around 83% of them. The top ten clones comprise 7.3% of the sample. The sequencing input was peripheral blood. Receptors originate from a human donor in a cohort sampled during active COVID-19.

The V call is TRBV12-3 or TRBV12-4, the J call TRBJ1-6, with 7 nucleotides matching TRBD1. The CDR3 consists of 12 residues. Losses at the gene ends were 3 bases for V and 13 bases for J; bases not matched to a gene: 3. As DNA, the CDR3 is TGTGCCAGCAGTTTTCTAGGGGGCCCCCTCCACTTT. Protein: CASSFLGGPLHF.

This clone was recorded a few times. This rearrangement joins TRBV19 to TRBJ1-1; D perhaps matches TRBD1 (5 bases). Germline V gives CDR1 LNHDA, CDR2 SQIVND (reference sequence). The CDR3 loop spans 13 amino acids. V gave up 2 bases and J gave up 2 bases, with 6 bases separating them. As DNA, the CDR3 is TGTGCCAGTAGTATACAGGGTAACACTGAAGCTTTCTTT. Protein sequence: CASSIQGNTEAFF. Using reference TRBV19 and TRBJ1-1 for the parts outside the CDR3, the full variable domain is DGGITQSPKYLFRKEGQNVTLSCEQNLNHDAMYWYRQDPGQGLRLIYYSQIVNDFQKGDIAEGYSVSREKKESFPLTVTSAQKNPTAFYLCASSIQGNTEAFFGQGTRLTVV.

The chain links TRBV30 to TRBJ1-2, with 7 nucleotides matching TRBD1. The junction had 7 bases not matched to a gene; V was cut back by 4 bases and J by 5 bases. The CDR3 sequence is 13 residues long. Germline loops: CDR1 GTSNPN, CDR2 SVGIG (reference sequence). In DNA form, the CDR3 reads TGTGCCTGGATAGGGGGGACAGATTATGGCTACACCTTC. This sequence encodes CAWIGGTDYGYTF.

The V gene is TRBV11-2, the J gene TRBJ2-7, with 8 bases lining up with TRBD2. The CDR3 spans 13 residues. Germline V gene data show CDR1 as SGHAT and CDR2 as FQNNGV. The junction had 3 bases not matched to a gene; V was cut back by 5 bases and J by 3 bases. The DNA of the CDR3 is TGTGCCAGCAGCCTCGGGACTAGCTACGAGCAGTACTTC. As protein: CASSLGTSYEQYF.

This chain joins TRBV19 and TRBJ1-3; TRBD1 matches at 7 bases. This CDR3 has 18 residues. With V trimmed by 3 bases and J by 0 bases, 11 bases remained unmatched. Germline-derived CDR1 and CDR2 are LNHDA and SQIVND (reference sequence). Written as DNA, the CDR3 is TGTGCCAGTAGTATCTCCGGGACAGCCCTTTTCTCTGGAAACACCATATATTTT. This gives the protein CASSISGTALFSGNTIYF.